The T cell receptor beta chain under discussion was sequenced for a study of blood T cell repertoires in COVID-19 (dated by TCRdb to the early 2020s). For the study in its entirety: The collaborator samples originated in the United States, Italy and Spain and spanned the acute and convalescent phases of COVID-19. The prospective study material was composed of cDNA or gDNA derived from T cells, B-cell-depleted T cells, or PBMCs. The dataset comprised deeply sampled blood TCRbeta repertoires from subjects exposed to, actively infected with, or recovered from COVID-19. A freely available public database, intended as a resource for researchers studying the immune response to SARS-CoV-2, is where the repertoires were released. The samples were drawn from two sources: the first 160 participants of the ongoing ImmuneRACE study, and 1,000 to 1,500 subjects contributed by 6 global collaborators. A de-identified subject ID, COVID-19 status, age in years and sex were almost always included in the sample metadata. Where available, HLA class I and class II types were obtained from metadata supplied by the sample provider rather than from assay-based typing. Points the paper makes about the study in general: The quantity of clinical and demographic metadata differed by source and by participant and was supplied without curation.

TCRbeta CDR3 regions were amplified from genomic DNA using the immunoSEQ Assay, a bias-controlled multiplex PCR. The authors' pipeline ran thus. The number of nucleated cells in each sample was estimated by amplification of reference gene primers within the assay. To quantify the absolute abundance of each unique TCRbeta CDR3 rearrangement, sequence reads were collapsed and filtered. For each sample, productive Simpson clonality was calculated as the square root of Simpson's diversity index across productive rearrangements. TCRdb carries this immuneACCESS record with in-frame sequences only. Its versions omit some clonotypes, under half of them owing to an unresolved V gene in the studies checked, with the rest unexplained. V and J calls and clone size are copied from that table; D and trimming were computed from the DNA. The sample yields about 85,000 clones; approximately 90% were counted once. The top ten constitute roughly 2.2% of the sample.

Collaborating institutions collected whole blood in K2EDTA tubes following their own protocols. For TCRbeta analysis, collaborators shipped samples as frozen whole blood, isolated PBMCs, or DNA extracted from either of those sample types. Worth noting for this clone: No antigen is known for it. No much larger clone exists at a distance of one base, and base qualities are not known.

Ends trimmed: V by 3 bases, J by 5 bases; bases unmatched to a gene: 3. CDR1 SGHNT and CDR2 YYREEE are derived from the germline V gene (reference sequence). CDR3 length: 14 amino acids, cysteine to phenylalanine. Kept here is only the CDR3 DNA, which spans 42 bases and is read in frame from base 1. Sequences were obtained from peripheral blood. The sequence is built from TRBV5-4 and TRBJ2-1, with TRBD2 identical over 9 junction bases. This receptor was taken from a human donor with active COVID-19. The donor label of this sample is uncertain. Read as DNA, the sequence is TGTGCCAGCAGCTCAGGGACTAGCAACAATGAGCAGTTCTTC. This gives the protein CASSSGTSNNEQFF. Reference TRBV5-4 and TRBJ2-1 genes cover what lies past the CDR3, so the full variable domain is ETGVTQSPTHLIKTRGQQVTLRCSSQSGHNTVSWYQQALGQGPQFIFQYYREEENGRGNFPPRFSGLQFPNYSSELNVNALELDDSALYLCASSSGTSNNEQFFGPGTRLTVL.